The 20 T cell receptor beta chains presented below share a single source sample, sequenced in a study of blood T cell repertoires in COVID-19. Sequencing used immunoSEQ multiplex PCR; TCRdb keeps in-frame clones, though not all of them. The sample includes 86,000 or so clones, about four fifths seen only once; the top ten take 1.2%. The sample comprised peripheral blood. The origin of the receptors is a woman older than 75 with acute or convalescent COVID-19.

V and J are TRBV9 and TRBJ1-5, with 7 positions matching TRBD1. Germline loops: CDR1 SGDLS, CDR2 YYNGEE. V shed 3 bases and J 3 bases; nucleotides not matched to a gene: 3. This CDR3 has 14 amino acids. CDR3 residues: CASSEGTANQPQHF. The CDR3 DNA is TGTGCCAGCAGCGAAGGGACAGCCAATCAGCCCCAGCATTTT.

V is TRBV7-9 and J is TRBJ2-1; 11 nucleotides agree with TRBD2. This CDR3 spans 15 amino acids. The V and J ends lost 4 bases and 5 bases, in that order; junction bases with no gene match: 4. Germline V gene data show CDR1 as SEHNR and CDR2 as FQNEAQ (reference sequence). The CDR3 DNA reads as TGTGCCAGCAGCTCACTGGGACTAGCGGACAATGAGCAGTTCTTC. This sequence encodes CASSSLGLADNEQFF.

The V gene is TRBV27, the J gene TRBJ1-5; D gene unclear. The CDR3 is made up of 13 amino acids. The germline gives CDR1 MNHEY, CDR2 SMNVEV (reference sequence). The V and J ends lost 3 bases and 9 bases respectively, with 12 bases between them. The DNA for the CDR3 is TGTGCCAGCAGTTTTGGAGTCACTCGGCCCCAGCATTTT. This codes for CASSFGVTRPQHF.

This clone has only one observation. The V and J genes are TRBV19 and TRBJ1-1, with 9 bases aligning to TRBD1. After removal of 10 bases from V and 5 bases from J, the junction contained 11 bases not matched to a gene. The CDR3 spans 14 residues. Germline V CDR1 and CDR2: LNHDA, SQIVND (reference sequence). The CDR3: CATGTGNLGTEAFF. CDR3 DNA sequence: TGTGCCACCGGGACAGGGAATCTCGGGACTGAAGCTTTCTTT.

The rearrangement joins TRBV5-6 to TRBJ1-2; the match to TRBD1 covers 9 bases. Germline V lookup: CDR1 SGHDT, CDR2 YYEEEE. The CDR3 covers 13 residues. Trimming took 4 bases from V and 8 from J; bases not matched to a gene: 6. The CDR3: CASSRDRGEGYTF. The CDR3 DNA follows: TGTGCCAGCAGCCGCGACAGGGGGGAAGGCTACACCTTC.

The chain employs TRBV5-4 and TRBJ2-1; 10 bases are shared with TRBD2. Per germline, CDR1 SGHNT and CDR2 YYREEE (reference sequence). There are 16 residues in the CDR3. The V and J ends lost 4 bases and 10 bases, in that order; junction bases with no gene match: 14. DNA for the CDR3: TGTGCCAGCAGCCCCAAGGAACTAGCGGGGCTCAGCGAGCAGTTCTTC. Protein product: CASSPKELAGLSEQFF. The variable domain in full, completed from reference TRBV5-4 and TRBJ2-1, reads ETGVTQSPTHLIKTRGQQVTLRCSSQSGHNTVSWYQQALGQGPQFIFQYYREEENGRGNFPPRFSGLQFPNYSSELNVNALELDDSALYLCASSPKELAGLSEQFFGPGTRLTVL.

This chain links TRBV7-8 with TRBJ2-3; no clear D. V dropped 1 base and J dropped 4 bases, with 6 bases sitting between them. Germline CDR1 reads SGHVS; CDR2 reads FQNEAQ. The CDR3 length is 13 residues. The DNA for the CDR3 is TGTGCCAGCAGCTTAGAAATCGCAGATACGCAGTATTTT. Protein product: CASSLEIADTQYF.

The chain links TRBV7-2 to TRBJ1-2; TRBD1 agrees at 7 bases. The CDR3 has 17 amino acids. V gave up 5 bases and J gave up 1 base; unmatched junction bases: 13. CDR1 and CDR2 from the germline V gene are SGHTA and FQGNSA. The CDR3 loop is CASSPNGSDRRNYGYTF. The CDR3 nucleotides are TGTGCCAGCAGCCCCAACGGATCGGACAGGCGTAACTATGGCTACACCTTC.

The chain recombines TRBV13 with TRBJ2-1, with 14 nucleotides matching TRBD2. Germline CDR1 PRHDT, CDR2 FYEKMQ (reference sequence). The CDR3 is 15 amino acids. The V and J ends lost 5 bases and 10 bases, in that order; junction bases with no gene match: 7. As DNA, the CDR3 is TGTGCCAGCAGCCTGGGACTAGCGGGGGTGGAGGAGCAGTTCTTC. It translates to CASSLGLAGVEEQFF.

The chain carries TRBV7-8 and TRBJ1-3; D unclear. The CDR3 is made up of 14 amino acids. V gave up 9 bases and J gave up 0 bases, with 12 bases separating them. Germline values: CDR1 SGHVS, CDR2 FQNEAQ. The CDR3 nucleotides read TGTGCCAGTTTTTCAGGTCTCTCTGGAAACACCATATATTTT. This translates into CASFSGLSGNTIYF.

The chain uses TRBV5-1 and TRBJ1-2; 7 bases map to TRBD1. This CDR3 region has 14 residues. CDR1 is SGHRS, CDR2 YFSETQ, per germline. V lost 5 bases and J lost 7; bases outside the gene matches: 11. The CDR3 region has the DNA TGCGCCAGCAGATGGGACAGCGCCTGGGGTGGCTACACCTTC. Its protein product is CASRWDSAWGGYTF.

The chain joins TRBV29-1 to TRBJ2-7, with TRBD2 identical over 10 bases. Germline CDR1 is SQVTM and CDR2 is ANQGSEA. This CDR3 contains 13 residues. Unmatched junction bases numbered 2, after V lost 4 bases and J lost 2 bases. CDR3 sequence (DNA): TGCAGCGTTGCTAGCGGGGGACCCTACGAGCAGTACTTC. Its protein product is CSVASGGPYEQYF.

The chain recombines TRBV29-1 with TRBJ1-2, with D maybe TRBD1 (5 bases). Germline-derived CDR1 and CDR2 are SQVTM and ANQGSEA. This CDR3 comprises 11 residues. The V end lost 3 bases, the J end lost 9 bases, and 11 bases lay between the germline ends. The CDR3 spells CSVDSQGRYTF. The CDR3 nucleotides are TGCAGCGTTGATAGTCAGGGTCGCTACACCTTC. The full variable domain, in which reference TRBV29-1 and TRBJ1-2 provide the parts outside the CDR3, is SAVISQKPSRDICQRGTSLTIQCQVDSQVTMMFWYRQQPGQSLTLIATANQGSEATYESGFVIDKFPISRPNLTFSTLTVSNMSPEDSSIYLCSVDSQGRYTFGSGTRLTVV.

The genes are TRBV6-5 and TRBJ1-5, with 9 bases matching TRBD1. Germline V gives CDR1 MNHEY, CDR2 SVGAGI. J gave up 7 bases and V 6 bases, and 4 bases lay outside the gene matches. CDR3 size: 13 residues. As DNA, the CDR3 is TGTGCCAGCAGGGACAGGGGAGGGCAGCCCCAGCATTTT. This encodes CASRDRGGQPQHF.

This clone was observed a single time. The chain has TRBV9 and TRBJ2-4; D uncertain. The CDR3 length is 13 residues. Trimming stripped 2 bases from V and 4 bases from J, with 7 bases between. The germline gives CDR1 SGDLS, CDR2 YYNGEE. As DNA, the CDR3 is TGTGCCAGCAGCGTCGCGGAGAAAAACATTCAGTACTTC. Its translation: CASSVAEKNIQYF.

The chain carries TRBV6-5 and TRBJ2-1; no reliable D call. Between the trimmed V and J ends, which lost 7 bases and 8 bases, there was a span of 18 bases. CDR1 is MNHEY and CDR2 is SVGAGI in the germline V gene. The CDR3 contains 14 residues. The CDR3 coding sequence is TGTGCCAGCACAACAGACCTCCCGGTGTATGAGCAGTTCTTC. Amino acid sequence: CASTTDLPVYEQFF.

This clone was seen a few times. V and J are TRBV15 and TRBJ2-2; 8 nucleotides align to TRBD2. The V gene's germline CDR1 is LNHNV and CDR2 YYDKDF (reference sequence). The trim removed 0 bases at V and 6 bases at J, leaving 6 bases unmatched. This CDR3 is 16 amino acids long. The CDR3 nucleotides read TGTGCCACCAGCAGAGATATCGGCGGGAGGCCCGGGGAGCTGTTTTTT. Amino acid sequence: CATSRDIGGRPGELFF. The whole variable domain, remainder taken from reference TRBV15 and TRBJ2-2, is DAMVIQNPRYQVTQFGKPVTLSCSQTLNHNVMYWYQQKSSQAPKLLFHYYDKDFNNEADTPDNFQSRRPNTSFCFLDIRSPGLGDTAMYLCATSRDIGGRPGELFFGEGSRLTVL.

The DNA for the CDR3 is TGTGTGGTGCGGGGTAGCACAGATACGCAGTATTTT. Translating gives CVVRGSTDTQYF. The chain is built from TRBV10-3 and TRBJ2-3; D is perhaps TRBD2 (6 bases). The CDR3 extends over 12 amino acids. Germline assignment: CDR1 ENHRY and CDR2 SYGVKD.

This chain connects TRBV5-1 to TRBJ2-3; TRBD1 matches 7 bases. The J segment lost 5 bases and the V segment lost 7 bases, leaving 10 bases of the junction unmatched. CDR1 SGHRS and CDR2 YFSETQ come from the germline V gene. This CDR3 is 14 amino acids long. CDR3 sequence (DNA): TGCGCCAGCTGCGAGGGACAGCCACAAGATACGCAGTATTTT. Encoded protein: CASCEGQPQDTQYF.

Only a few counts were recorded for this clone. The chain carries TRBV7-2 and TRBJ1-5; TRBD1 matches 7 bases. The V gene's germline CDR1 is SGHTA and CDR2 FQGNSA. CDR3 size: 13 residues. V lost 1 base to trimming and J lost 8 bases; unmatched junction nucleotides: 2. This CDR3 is CASSLDRGKPQHF. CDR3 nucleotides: TGTGCCAGCAGCTTAGACAGGGGTAAGCCCCAGCATTTT.